The 8 T cell receptor beta chains below come from one sample, sequenced in a study of T cells in Graves' hyperthyroidism and ophthalmopathy. TCR beta CDR3 regions were amplified from RNA. The HTBI primer set served for first-round RT-PCR of the TCR CDR3. TCRdb fed the multiplex PCR reads into MiXCR, producing one record per CDR3 protein. The sample holds approximately 600,000 distinct CDR3 sequences, 12% to 15% seen once. The sequenced material came from blood. The origin of the receptors is a woman in her late teens or twenties with Graves' ophthalmopathy.

This clonotype appeared a few times. This chain links TRBV9 with TRBJ1-4; D gene ambiguous. The V end lost 0 bases, the J end lost 4 bases, and 10 bases lay between the germline ends. This CDR3 spans 15 amino acids. Germline V gene sequence: CDR1 SGDLS, CDR2 YYNGEE. The CDR3 spells CASSVAPANNEKLFF. CDR3 sequence (DNA): TGTGCCAGCAGCGTAGCTCCGGCAAATAATGAAAAACTGTTTTTT.

In this sample, this clonotype turned up many times. This chain connects TRBV27 to TRBJ2-7, with D perhaps given as TRBD1 or TRBD2 (5 bases each). Trimming removed 7 bases at V and 2 bases at J, with 18 bases between. The CDR3 is made up of 15 amino acids. Germline V CDR1 and CDR2: MNHEY, SMNVEV (reference sequence). Here the CDR3 reads CASNSPGRSPYEQYF. CDR3 coding DNA: TGTGCCAGCAATTCCCCAGGGAGAAGCCCCTACGAGCAGTACTTC.

There are a few counts of this clonotype. The V call is TRBV5-4, the J call TRBJ2-1, with 10 bases identical to TRBD1. Germline V CDR1 and CDR2: SGHNT, YYREEE (reference sequence). The V segment lost 5 bases and the J segment 2 bases; nucleotides outside the gene matches: 7. CDR3 length: 16 residues. CDR3 DNA sequence: TGTGCCAGCAGTCCTAAGACAGGGGGCGCCTACAATGAGCAGTTCTTC. Its translation: CASSPKTGGAYNEQFF.

This clonotype was found many times. The chain uses TRBV2 and TRBJ1-1, with TRBD1 as a possible D gene (6 bases). Trimming removed 6 bases at V and 0 bases at J, with 20 bases between. The CDR3 covers 17 residues. In germline, CDR1 is SNHLY, CDR2 FYNNEI. Here the CDR3 reads CASRGTGRGPMNTEAFF. For the CDR3, the DNA is TGTGCCAGCAGGGGTACGGGGCGGGGGCCCATGAACACTGAAGCTTTCTTT.

The chain has TRBV10-3 and TRBJ2-3, with a tentative D call TRBD2 (5 bases). With 2 bases removed from V and 5 bases from J, the gap between germline ends came to 14 bases. Germline lookup yields CDR1 ENHRY and CDR2 SYGVKD. This CDR3 comprises 15 residues. The CDR3 reads CAISEQNSGLDTQYF. The CDR3 DNA follows: TGTGCCATCAGTGAGCAAAATTCGGGGTTAGATACGCAGTATTTT.

The CDR3 bases are TGTGCCAGCAGGCCTAGCGGGAGGGCCCCCAATGAGCAGTTCTTC. Residues: CASRPSGRAPNEQFF. The V call is TRBV11-2, the J call TRBJ2-1; 12 nucleotides agree with TRBD2. The junction had 6 bases not matched to a gene; V was cut back by 6 bases and J by 6 bases. CDR1 is SGHAT, CDR2 FQNNGV, per germline. The CDR3 loop spans 15 amino acids.

The V call is TRBV19, the J call TRBJ2-7; 9 nucleotides align to TRBD1. Germline CDR1 and CDR2: LNHDA and SQIVND (reference sequence). J was trimmed by 0 bases and V by 3 bases; bases with no gene match: 3. This CDR3 is built from 15 residues. The CDR3 DNA is TGTGCCAGTAGTATCGGGGACAGGGCCTCCTACGAGCAGTACTTC. It codes for CASSIGDRASYEQYF.

The CDR3: CASSFTRGGLSDGYTF. The DNA for the CDR3 is TGTGCCAGCAGCTTCACCAGGGGGGGGCTTAGTGATGGCTACACCTTC. The V call is TRBV7-9, the J call TRBJ1-2; 7 bases are shared with TRBD1. CDR3 size: 16 residues. Germline values: CDR1 SEHNR, CDR2 FQNEAQ (reference sequence). Trimming removed 3 bases from V and 6 bases from J; junction bases left unmatched: 13.